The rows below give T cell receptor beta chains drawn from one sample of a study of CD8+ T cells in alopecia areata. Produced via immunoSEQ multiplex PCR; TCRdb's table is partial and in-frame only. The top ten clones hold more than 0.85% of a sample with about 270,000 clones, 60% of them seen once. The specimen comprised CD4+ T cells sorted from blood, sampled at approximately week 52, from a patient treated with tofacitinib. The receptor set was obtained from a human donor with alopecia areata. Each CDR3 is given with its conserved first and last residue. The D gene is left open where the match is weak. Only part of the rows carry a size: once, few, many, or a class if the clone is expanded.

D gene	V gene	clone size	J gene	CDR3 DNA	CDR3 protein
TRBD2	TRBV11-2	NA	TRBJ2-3	TGTGCCAGCAGCACGGGACTAGCGGGGGGCCCTGCCACAGATACGCAGTATTTT	CASSTGLAGGPATDTQYF
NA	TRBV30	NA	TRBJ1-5	TGTGCCTGGTCCCCTCCTTGGGGCAATCAGCCCCAGCATTTT	CAWSPPWGNQPQHF
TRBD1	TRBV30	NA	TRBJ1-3	TGTGCCTGGAGTTTAGGACAGGGAGCTGGAAACACCATATATTTT	CAWSLGQGAGNTIYF
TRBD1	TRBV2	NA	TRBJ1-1	TGTGCCAGCAGTGGGAACAGGGGGTACACTGAAGCTTTCTTT	CASSGNRGYTEAFF
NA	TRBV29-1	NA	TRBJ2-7	TGCAGCGTTGAAGACTTAAATGGCTACGAGCAGTACTTC	CSVEDLNGYEQYF
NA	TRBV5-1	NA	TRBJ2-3	TGCGCCAGCAGCTTGGCCCTGGGGGGCACAGATACGCAGTATTTT	CASSLALGGTDTQYF
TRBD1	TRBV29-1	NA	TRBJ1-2	TGCAGCGCGACAGGGACTAACTATGGCTACACCTTC	CSATGTNYGYTF
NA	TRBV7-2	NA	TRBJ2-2	TGTGCCAGCAGCCGGACAGTAGGCGGGGAGCTGTTTTTT	CASSRTVGGELFF
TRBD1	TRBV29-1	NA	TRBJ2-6	TGCAGCGTGGGACAGGTTGGGGCCAACGTCCTGACTTTC	CSVGQVGANVLTF
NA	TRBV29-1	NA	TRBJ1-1	TGCAGCGTCTCGCGAGGGGCGAGAAACACTGAAGCTTTCTTT	CSVSRGARNTEAFF
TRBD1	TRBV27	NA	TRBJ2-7	TGTGCCAGCAGTTTTCACCGGGACAGGAACTACGAGCAGTACTTC	CASSFHRDRNYEQYF
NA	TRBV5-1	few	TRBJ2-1	TGCGCCAGCAGCTTCCAGACAGGCCACCTCTTGGGGAATGAGCAGTTCTTC	CASSFQTGHLLGNEQFF
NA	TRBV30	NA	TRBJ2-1	TGTGCCTGGAGTCCCCCCACTCGACGTCCCGGGTTCTTC	CAWSPPTRRPGFF
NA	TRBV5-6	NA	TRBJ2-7	TGTGCCAGCAGCCTCCATGGGGAAACGTACGAGCAGTACTTC	CASSLHGETYEQYF
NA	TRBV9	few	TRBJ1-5	TGTGCCAGCAGCCAGGGGTCGCTTAGCAATCAGCCCCAGCATTTT	CASSQGSLSNQPQHF
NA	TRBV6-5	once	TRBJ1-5	TGTGCCAGCAGTGTCAGCCATAGCAATCAGCCCCAGCATTTT	CASSVSHSNQPQHF
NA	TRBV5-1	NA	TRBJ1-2	TGCGCCAGCAGAGCAATAGGACAGATTGGTGGCTACACCTTC	CASRAIGQIGGYTF
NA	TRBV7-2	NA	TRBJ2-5	TGTGCCAGCAGCCCCGGACGGATCCAAGAGACCCAGTACTTC	CASSPGRIQETQYF
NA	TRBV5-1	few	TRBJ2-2	TGCGCCAGCAGCAGGACAGTTACCGGGGAGCTGTTTTTT	CASSRTVTGELFF
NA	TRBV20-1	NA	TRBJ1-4	TGCAGTTTAGGGACGCTTGAAAAACTGTTTTTT	CSLGTLEKLFF